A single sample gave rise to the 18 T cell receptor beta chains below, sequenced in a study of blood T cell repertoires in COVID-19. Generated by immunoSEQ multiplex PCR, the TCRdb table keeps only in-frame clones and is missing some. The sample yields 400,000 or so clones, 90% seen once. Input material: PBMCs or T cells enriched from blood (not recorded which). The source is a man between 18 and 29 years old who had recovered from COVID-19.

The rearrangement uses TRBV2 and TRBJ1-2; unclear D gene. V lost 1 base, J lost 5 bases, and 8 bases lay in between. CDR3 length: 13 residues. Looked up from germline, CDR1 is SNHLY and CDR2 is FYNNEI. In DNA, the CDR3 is TGTGCCAGCAGTGAAGAGCGGCCTTATGGCTACACCTTC. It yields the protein CASSEERPYGYTF.

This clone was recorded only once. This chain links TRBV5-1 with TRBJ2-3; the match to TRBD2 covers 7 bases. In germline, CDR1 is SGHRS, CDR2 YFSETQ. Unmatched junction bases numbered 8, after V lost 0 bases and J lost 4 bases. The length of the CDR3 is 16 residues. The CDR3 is CASSLGRRERADTQYF. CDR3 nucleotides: TGCGCCAGCAGCTTGGGTCGGCGGGAGAGGGCAGATACGCAGTATTTT.

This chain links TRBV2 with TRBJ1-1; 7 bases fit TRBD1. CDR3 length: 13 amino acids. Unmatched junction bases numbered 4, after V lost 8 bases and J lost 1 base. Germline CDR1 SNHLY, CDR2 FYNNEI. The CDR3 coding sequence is TGTGCCAGCCGGGGACAGTCGAACACTGAAGCTTTCTTT. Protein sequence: CASRGQSNTEAFF. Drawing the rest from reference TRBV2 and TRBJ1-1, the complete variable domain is EPEVTQTPSHQVTQMGQEVILRCVPISNHLYFYWYRQILGQKVEFLVSFYNNEISEKSEIFDDQFSVERPDGSNFTLKIRSTKLEDSAMYFCASRGQSNTEAFFGQGTRLTVV.

The CDR3 DNA follows: TGTGCCAGTAGTACCCCGGGACAGGGGGCTCCTAACTATGGCTACACCTTC. Amino acids: CASSTPGQGAPNYGYTF. The chain recombines TRBV19 with TRBJ1-2; 12 positions match TRBD1. CDR3 size: 17 residues. J was trimmed by 0 bases and V by 4 bases; bases with no gene match: 6. CDR1 is LNHDA and CDR2 is SQIVND in the germline V gene (reference sequence).

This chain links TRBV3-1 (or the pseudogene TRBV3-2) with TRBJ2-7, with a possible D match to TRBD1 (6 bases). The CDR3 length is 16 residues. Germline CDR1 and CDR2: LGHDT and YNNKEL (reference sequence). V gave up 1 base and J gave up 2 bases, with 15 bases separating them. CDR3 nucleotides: TGTGCCAGCAGCCAAGTCGGAGCGACAGGTCCCTACGAGCAGTACTTC. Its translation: CASSQVGATGPYEQYF.

CDR3 in DNA: TGCAGCGTTGTTCGGGGAAAAACTAGCGGGAGTTCGGCCGAGCAGTACTTC. Translating gives CSVVRGKTSGSSAEQYF. The rearrangement links TRBV29-1 to TRBJ2-7, with 11 bases matching TRBD2. The CDR3 runs 17 residues. CDR1 SQVTM and CDR2 ANQGSEA come from the germline V gene. The J segment lost 6 bases and the V segment lost 4 bases, leaving 17 bases of the junction unmatched.

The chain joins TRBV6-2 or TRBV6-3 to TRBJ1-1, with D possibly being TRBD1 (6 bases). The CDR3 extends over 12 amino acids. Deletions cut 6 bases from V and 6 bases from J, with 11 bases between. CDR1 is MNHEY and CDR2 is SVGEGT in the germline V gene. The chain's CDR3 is CASSHRVSEAFF. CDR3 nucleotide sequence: TGTGCCAGCAGCCACAGGGTGTCTGAAGCTTTCTTT.

CDR3 DNA sequence: TGTGCCAGCGCGGACAGGGGTGAAAAACTGTTTTTT. It is translated as CASADRGEKLFF. V and J are TRBV2 and TRBJ1-4, with 9 bases lining up with TRBD1. The V segment lost 8 bases and the J segment 7 bases; nucleotides outside the gene matches: 2. Germline V gene data show CDR1 as SNHLY and CDR2 as FYNNEI. This CDR3 region has 12 residues.

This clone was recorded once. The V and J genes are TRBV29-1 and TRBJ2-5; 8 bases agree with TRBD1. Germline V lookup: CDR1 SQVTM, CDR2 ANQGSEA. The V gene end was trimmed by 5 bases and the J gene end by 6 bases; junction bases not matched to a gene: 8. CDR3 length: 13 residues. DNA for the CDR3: TGCAGCGTTTCAAGGACAGGGTCTCAGACCCAGTACTTC. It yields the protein CSVSRTGSQTQYF.

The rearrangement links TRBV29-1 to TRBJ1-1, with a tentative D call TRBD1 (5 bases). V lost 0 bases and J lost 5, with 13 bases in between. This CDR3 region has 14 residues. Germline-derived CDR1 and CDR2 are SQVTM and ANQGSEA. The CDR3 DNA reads TGCAGCGTTGAAGATCGTTCAGGGTTAACTGAAGCTTTCTTT. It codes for CSVEDRSGLTEAFF.

DNA for the CDR3: TGTGCCAGCAGATCCCTGGACAGGGACTATGGCTACACCTTC. It specifies CASRSLDRDYGYTF. The chain employs TRBV6-5 and TRBJ1-2; 8 bases are shared with TRBD1. J gave up 3 bases and V 6 bases, and 6 bases lay outside the gene matches. CDR3 size: 14 residues. From germline, CDR1 is MNHEY and CDR2 SVGAGI.

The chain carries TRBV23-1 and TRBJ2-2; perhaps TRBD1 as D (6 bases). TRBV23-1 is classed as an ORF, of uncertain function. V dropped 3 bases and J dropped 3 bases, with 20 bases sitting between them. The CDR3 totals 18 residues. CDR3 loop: CASSHNPGAGDYTGELFF. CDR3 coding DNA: TGCGCCAGCAGTCACAATCCAGGGGCCGGAGACTACACCGGGGAGCTGTTTTTT.

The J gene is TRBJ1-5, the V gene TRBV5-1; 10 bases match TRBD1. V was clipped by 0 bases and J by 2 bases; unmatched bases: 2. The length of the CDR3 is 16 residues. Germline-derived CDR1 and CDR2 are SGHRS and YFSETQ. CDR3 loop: CASSLGGTGGNQPQHF. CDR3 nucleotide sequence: TGCGCCAGCAGCTTGGGTGGGACAGGGGGCAATCAGCCCCAGCATTTT.

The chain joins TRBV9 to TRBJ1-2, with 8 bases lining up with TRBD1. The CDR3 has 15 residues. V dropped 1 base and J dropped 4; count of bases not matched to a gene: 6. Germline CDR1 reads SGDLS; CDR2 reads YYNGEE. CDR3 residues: CASSVTGQGAYGYTF. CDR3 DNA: TGTGCCAGCAGCGTAACCGGACAGGGTGCCTATGGCTACACCTTC. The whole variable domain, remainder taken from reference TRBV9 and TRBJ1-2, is DSGVTQTPKHLITATGQRVTLRCSPRSGDLSVYWYQQSLDQGLQFLIQYYNGEERAKGNILERFSAQQFPDLHSELNLSSLELGDSALYFCASSVTGQGAYGYTFGSGTRLTVV.

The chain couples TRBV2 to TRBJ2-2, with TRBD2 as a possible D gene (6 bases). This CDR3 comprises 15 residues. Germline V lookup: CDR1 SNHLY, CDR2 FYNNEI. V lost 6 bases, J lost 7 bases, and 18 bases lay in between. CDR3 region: CASSGGLPEVGELFF. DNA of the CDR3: TGTGCCAGCAGCGGGGGACTCCCTGAGGTCGGGGAGCTGTTTTTT.

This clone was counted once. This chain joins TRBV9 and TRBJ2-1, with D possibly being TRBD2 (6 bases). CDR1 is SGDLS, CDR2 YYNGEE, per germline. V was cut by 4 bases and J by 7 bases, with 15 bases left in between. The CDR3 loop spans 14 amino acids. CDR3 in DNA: TGTGCCAGCAGCTCCGGAGGGCCTAGGAATGAGCAGTTCTTC. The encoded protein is CASSSGGPRNEQFF.

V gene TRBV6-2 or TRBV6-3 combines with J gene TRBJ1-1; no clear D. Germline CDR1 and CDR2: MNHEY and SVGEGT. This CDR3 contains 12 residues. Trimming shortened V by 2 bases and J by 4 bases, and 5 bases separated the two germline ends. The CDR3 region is CASSYGSTEAFF. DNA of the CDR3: TGTGCCAGCAGTTACGGCAGCACTGAAGCTTTCTTT.

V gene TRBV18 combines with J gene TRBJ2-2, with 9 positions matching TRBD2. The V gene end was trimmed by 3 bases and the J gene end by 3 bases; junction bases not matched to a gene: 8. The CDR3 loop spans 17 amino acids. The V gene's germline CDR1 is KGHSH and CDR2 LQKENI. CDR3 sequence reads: CASSPIRLAGHTGELFF. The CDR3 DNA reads TGTGCCAGCTCACCCATTAGGCTAGCGGGACACACCGGGGAGCTGTTTTTT. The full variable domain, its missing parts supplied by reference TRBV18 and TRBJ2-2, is NAGVMQNPRHLVRRRGQEARLRCSPMKGHSHVYWYRQLPEEGLKFMVYLQKENIIDESGMPKERFSAEFPKEGPSILRIQQVVRGDSAAYFCASSPIRLAGHTGELFFGEGSRLTVL.